Described below is a single T cell receptor (beta chain) sequence and its context. Antigen: not known. The sample comes from a study of radiation and T cells in renal cell carcinoma. Data came from immunoSEQ multiplex PCR; TCRdb stores just in-frame clones and leaves some out. The table lists some 70,000 clones, about four fifths of them singletons. Broader study findings: Top tumor clonotypes rose in blood 2 weeks post-radiation, then contracted.

Germline V lookup: CDR1 ENHRY, CDR2 SYGVKD. The V gene lost 5 bases and the J gene lost 8 bases, with 19 bases spanning the gap. The CDR3 totals 15 residues. The sample's time point: blood 2 weeks post-SBRT. Treatment reported: 15 Gy SBRT to primary tumor, nephrectomy 4 weeks later. The source was blood, collected from a patient whose treatment included radiotherapy and nephrectomy. The receptor's source is a man aged 55 to 70 with renal cell carcinoma. The chain is built from TRBV10-3 and TRBJ2-1, with D possibly matching TRBD2 (6 bases). As DNA, the CDR3 is TGTGCCATCAGTCTTAAAGCGGGCGCTGGAGATGAGCAGTTCTTC. It is translated as CAISLKAGAGDEQFF.